This TCR beta chain was sequenced for a study of cytomegalovirus exposure and HLA in healthy donors (dated by TCRdb to about 2017). Looking at the study overall: An earlier analysis of 587 of the donors reported approximately 260 Gb of sequence data and 100 million to 120 million unique TCR beta sequences obtained from approximately 180 million T cells. Roughly 300 gigabases of sequencing data and approximately 80 million unique TCR sequences were included in an early release covering around 600 HLA-typed donors. Of the 300 to 450 genotyped donors, about 80% fell in the genetic ancestry cluster associated with self-reported Caucasian donors. The aim of the study was to test whether cataloging public T cell receptors could identify signatures of past pathogen exposure. The T cell repertoires of 670 or so subjects were profiled by immunosequencing and related to cytomegalovirus serostatus. A separate validation cohort of roughly 110 different subjects was used in addition to the roughly 670-subject first cohort. The study combined high-throughput TCR immunosequencing, statistical association of individual TCRs with disease status, and machine learning to predict cytomegalovirus infection status. To study patterns of TCR occurrence, a later analysis re-analyzed previously published TCR beta repertoires from several hundred donors and added high-resolution HLA genotyping. The later analysis used no new phenotypic data to find candidate immune exposures, relying instead on TCR beta sequences and their occurrence across donors. To decide whether each TCR beta V gene segment behaved as functional or pseudogenic, an earlier analysis of some 600 of the donors relied on high-throughput TCR beta sequencing. Donor age, sex, ethnicity and CMV serostatus were collected together with the repertoire data. In a later genetic analysis, genome-wide SNP genotypes for about 65% of the roughly 670 donors were used, and that subset was treated as a discovery cohort. Every repertoire in the discovery cohort had been generated on one and the same sequencing platform. HLA typing covered class I and class II loci at four-digit resolution. The number of donors typed differed by locus, with roughly 629-640 for A, B, C, DRB1 and DQB1, 522 for DQA1, 600 to 610 for DPA1, and some 440 for DPB1. Four or five DR-DQ haplotypes were handled as single units for association and clustering, since linkage in the cohort was strong. On average, roughly 250,000 unique TCR beta nucleotide sequences were sequenced per donor among 350 to 400 genotyped donors of the cohort, with roughly a sixth of those sequences being non-productive.

The receptor library was made with the immunoSEQ multiplex PCR assay. For the multiplex PCR, a mixture combining 60 forward primers for TCR Vbeta segments and 13 reverse primers for TCR Jbeta segments was used. Amplification of the CDR3 region of rearranged TCR beta genes was performed with a multiplex PCR assay on genomic DNA. The Illumina HiSeq System was used to sequence the amplified TCR beta libraries as 87-base-pair reads. On the study's bioinformatics: A later analysis tallied 75 million to 95 million unique TCR beta chains across the 550 to 850 repertoires, and about 12 million of those chains were shared by two or more donors. Raw reads were error-corrected and collapsed into unique sequences by a nearest-neighbor algorithm in which closely related sequences were merged to remove PCR and sequencing errors. CDR3 sequences were aligned to IMGT reference sequences to assign V, D and J gene segments. For a sequence to be retained, a match of at least six nucleotides to both a V gene segment and a J gene segment was required. A rearrangement counted as productive if the CDR3 had no stop codons and remained in frame with V and J, and every other rearrangement counted as non-productive. CDR3 was defined by IMGT convention, running from the second conserved V-encoded cysteine to the conserved J-encoded phenylalanine. Sequences without an unambiguous match to a single V gene segment were excluded from the earlier analysis of 500 to 700 of the donors. An earlier analysis of fewer than 750 of the donors classified V segments as functional when productive rearrangements were above 56.7% and as segregating when the standard deviation between donors was above 5%. A statistical classification framework was developed to diagnose cytomegalovirus status using the catalog of TCR beta chain sequences. In a later analysis, TCR nucleotide sequences were compared against IMGT/GENE-DB human TR gene sequences so that V and J genes could be assigned. A later analysis assigned CDR3 sequences and most-parsimonious VDJ recombination scenarios with the TCRdist pipeline. A later analysis defined each TCR beta chain by its CDR3 amino acid sequence plus V-gene family, and excluded reads lacking a unique V-gene family. As a way to deal with suspected cross-contamination and a sequencing artifact, a later analysis dropped hundreds of nucleotide sequences that were highly shared and had low generation probability. A later analysis calculated a clonal expansion index for each public chain from normalized within-repertoire ranks of inferred template counts. In a later analysis, generation probabilities were computed with a VDJ recombination model fitted to out-of-frame rearrangements, and the resulting probabilities were checked against IGoR. Hypergeometric tests were used in a later analysis to score TCR-TCR, TCR-HLA and TCR-CMV co-occurrence, with a repertoire-size bias correction applied to the TCR pairs. In a later analysis, false discovery rates were estimated by permuting HLA or CMV assignments 20 times. A later analysis grouped co-occurring TCRs with DBSCAN, adding TCRdist sequence similarity when clustering within HLA-allele-positive subsets. Co-occurrence clustering excluded repertoires with fewer than 30,000 or more than 120,000 public chains, plus five with anomalous nucleotide sharing. Sourced from immuneACCESS, this table was stored by TCRdb with only in-frame sequences that have V and J called. A share of the clones is absent; for the studies checked, an unresolved V gene accounts for under half, and the remainder has no known explanation. From that table come the V and J calls and clone size; the DNA was used to work out D and trimming. For this sample the table gives over 150,000 clones, of which approximately 75% were detected only once. Roughly 2.1% of the sample is held by the ten biggest clonotypes.

Here is what the overall study found, with its caveats: Because counts were too low, approximately 18 rarely observed V segments, including chromosome 9 orphons, were excluded from the earlier analysis of 587 of the donors. Linkage disequilibrium might explain the correlated functional status among segregating V segments, but an unknown experimental factor could not be ruled out. In vitro tests confirmed that three of the cytomegalovirus-associated TCR beta chains recognize cytomegalovirus antigens. Strong co-occurrence of HLA alleles, especially DR and DQ, made assigning TCR associations to individual alleles difficult. The authors suggested that the approach could potentially be extended to other disease states and immunological phenotypes. In a later analysis, HLA-associated TCR beta chains were found to be more clonally expanded and to have lower generation probabilities than equally common non-associated chains. A cluster of highly shared sequence variants was judged likely to represent a technical artifact of the sequencing pipeline. Across donors, most TCR sequences were observed very rarely, whereas some public TCRs were present in many individuals. Only TCR beta chains were sequenced in this cohort, and the absence of alpha or paired-chain data limited detectable features. For the cohort, immune exposure information was limited to CMV serostatus. A later analysis associated about 17,000 TCR beta sequences with specific HLA alleles at a false discovery rate of 0.05. A further reported finding was that TCR beta sequences accurately predicted the HLA-A and HLA-B alleles for most subjects in the first cohort. A later analysis found that most CMV-associated TCR beta chains appeared HLA-restricted, with HLA associations seemingly driven largely by CMV exposure. In a later analysis, several top co-occurrence clusters were reported to appear linked to parvovirus B19, influenza, CMV and Epstein-Barr virus. In a later genetic analysis, fewer N-insertions in productive TCRs were reported among donors in an Asian-associated ancestry cluster than the approximately 630-donor mean. HLA typing was unavailable for some donors at each locus, so association tests used only the typed subset. In a later genetic analysis, a missense DCLRE1C variant was associated with V-gene and J-gene trimming of TCR beta chains, and the association was replicated in an independent cohort. The classifier was reported to diagnose cytomegalovirus status with high specificity and sensitivity in both the original cohort and the validation cohort. The presence/absence analyses assumed that sequencing depth was roughly uniform across donors, and that assumption may not be true. In a later analysis, TCR association rates were found to vary across HLA loci, with the most associated TCRs seen for DRB1 alleles and the fewest for HLA-C alleles. An earlier analysis of approximately 570 of the donors showed that most TCR beta V segments appeared in productive rearrangements either about 87% or about 30% of the time, which broadly matched IMGT annotations. The study listed approximately 160 TCR beta chains as associated with cytomegalovirus.

This clone has more than one count but fewer than ten. Its specific antigen is unknown. No much larger clone exists at a distance of one base, and base qualities are not known. The cohort was made up of about 670 healthy bone marrow donors. All cohort members were sampled while nominally healthy, although unrecorded immune exposures were likely present. The donor was CMV seropositive and belonged to the group of 250 to 300 seropositive cohort members. A peripheral blood sample was provided by each donor, and peripheral blood mononuclear cells were used for TCR beta sequencing. The Qiagen DNeasy Blood Extraction Kit was used to extract genomic DNA from the blood cell samples. Sequences were obtained from PBMCs. This TCR came from a man aged 50 to 60 in good health and CMV-seropositive.

The CDR3 here reads CASSLNGGANNEQFF. The sequenced DNA: TGTGCCAGCAGCTTAAACGGGGGGGCCAACAATGAGCAGTTCTTC. The rearranged chain carries TRBV7-6 and TRBJ2-1, and TRBD2 matches 8 of the central bases. In the germline V gene, CDR1 corresponds to SGHVS and CDR2 to FNYEAQ. V is trimmed back by 2 bases and J by 5 bases, and the junction contains 5 bases that no gene match accounts for. The CDR3, from cysteine to phenylalanine, totals 15 residues. Only CDR3 DNA remains: 45 bases, in frame from the first base. Supplemented by the reference TRBV7-6 and TRBJ2-1 proteins around the CDR3, the complete variable domain is GAGVSQSPRYKVTKRGQDVALRCDPISGHVSLYWYRQALGQGPEFLTYFNYEAQQDKSGLPNDRFSAERPEGSISTLTIQRTEQRDSAMYRCASSLNGGANNEQFFGPGTRLTVL.